This TCR beta chain was documented in a study of blood T cell repertoires in COVID-19. Study-wide background: Spain, Italy and the United States supplied samples that represented acute and convalescent COVID-19.

In the original analysis: The assay estimated nucleated cells by amplifying reference gene primers. Libraries were prepared by immunoSEQ multiplex PCR; TCRdb keeps only in-frame clonotypes and omits some of them. V, J and clone size were drawn from that table, and D and trimming were deduced from the DNA. This table has about 280,000 clones, almost 90% appearing once. The cohort comprised adults aged roughly 18 to 95 years residing in approximately 25 US areas. Self-reported history from a screening survey and questionnaire set each donor's cohort. The source is a woman under 30 with acute COVID-19. Sequenced material: PBMCs or T cells enriched from blood (not recorded which).

The CDR3 sequence: CASIPGSGQSVYEQYF. The DNA of the CDR3 is TGTGCCAGCATCCCCGGGTCGGGACAGTCAGTCTACGAGCAGTACTTC. The J gene is TRBJ2-7, the V gene TRBV5-8; 7 bases are shared with TRBD1. The CDR3 is made up of 16 amino acids. With V trimmed by 6 bases and J by 3 bases, 15 bases remained unmatched. Germline CDR1 and CDR2: SGHTS and YDEGEE. Based on the CDR3 plus reference TRBV5-8 and TRBJ2-7, the full variable domain is EAGVTQSPTHLIKTRGQQATLRCSPISGHTSVYWYQQALGLGLQFLLWYDEGEERNRGNFPPRFSGRQFPNYSSELNVNALELEDSALYLCASIPGSGQSVYEQYFGPGTRLTVT.